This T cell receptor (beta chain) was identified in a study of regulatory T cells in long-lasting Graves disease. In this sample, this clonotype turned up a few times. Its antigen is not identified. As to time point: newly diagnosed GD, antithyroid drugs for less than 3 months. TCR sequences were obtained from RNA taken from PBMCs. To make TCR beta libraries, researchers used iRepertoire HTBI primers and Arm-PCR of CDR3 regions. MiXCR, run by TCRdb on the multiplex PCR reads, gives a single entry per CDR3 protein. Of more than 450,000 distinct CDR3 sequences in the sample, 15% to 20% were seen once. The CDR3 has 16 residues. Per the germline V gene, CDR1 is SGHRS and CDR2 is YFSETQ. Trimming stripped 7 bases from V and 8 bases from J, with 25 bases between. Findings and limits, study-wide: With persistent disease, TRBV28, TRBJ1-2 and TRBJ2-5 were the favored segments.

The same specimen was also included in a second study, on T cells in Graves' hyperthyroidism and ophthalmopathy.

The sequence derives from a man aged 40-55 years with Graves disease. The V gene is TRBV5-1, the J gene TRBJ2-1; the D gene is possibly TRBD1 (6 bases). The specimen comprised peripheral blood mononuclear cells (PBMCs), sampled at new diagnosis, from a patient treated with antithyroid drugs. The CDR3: CASRKTGTTKGDEQFF. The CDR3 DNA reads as TGCGCCAGCCGAAAGACCGGGACAACTAAAGGGGATGAGCAGTTCTTC.